The rows below give T cell receptor beta chains drawn from one sample of a study of cytomegalovirus exposure and HLA in healthy donors. The assay was immunoSEQ multiplex PCR, and TCRdb's table has in-frame clones only and misses some. This sample has roughly 330,000 clones, with around 90% found just once. The material sequenced was PBMCs. The origin of the receptors is a woman in her twenties or thirties in good health and CMV-seropositive. Both conserved end residues are part of each CDR3. Fields, in order: D gene, V gene, J gene, clone size, CDR3 length, CDR3 protein, CDR3 DNA. The D gene is left open where the match is weak. The size of a clone is reported for some rows only, either as once, few or many, or as a class for expanded clones.

NA	TRBV6-5	TRBJ2-1	few	11	CASSQQREQFF	TGTGCCAGCAGTCAACAGCGGGAGCAGTTCTTC
NA	TRBV27	TRBJ2-7	NA	15	CASSSRGALTYEQYF	TGTGCCAGCAGTTCCCGCGGGGCCCTAACCTACGAGCAGTACTTC
TRBD2	TRBV5-1	TRBJ2-3	NA	18	CASSFTSGGLTSTDTQYF	TGCGCCAGCAGCTTTACTAGCGGGGGCCTGACTAGCACAGATACGCAGTATTTT
NA	TRBV7-2	TRBJ2-4	NA	15	CASSRMGTLQNIQYF	TGTGCCAGCAGCCGAATGGGGACACTTCAAAACATTCAGTACTTC
NA	TRBV18	TRBJ2-7	once	13	CASSPPGSYEQYF	TGTGCCAGCTCACCCCCTGGGTCCTACGAGCAGTACTTC
NA	TRBV19	TRBJ1-2	NA	14	CASSIGDRKEGYTF	TGTGCCAGTAGTATAGGCGACAGGAAGGAGGGCTACACCTTC
TRBD2	TRBV27	TRBJ2-3	NA	15	CASNYGLAGADTQYF	TGTGCCAGCAACTACGGACTAGCGGGAGCAGATACGCAGTATTTT
NA	TRBV27	TRBJ2-7	NA	15	CASSLSRLGLSEQYF	TGTGCCAGCAGTTTATCGCGTCTGGGGCTCTCCGAGCAGTACTTC
NA	TRBV28	TRBJ2-7	NA	14	CASSLEVGGYEQYF	TGTGCCAGCAGTTTAGAAGTGGGTGGGTACGAGCAGTACTTC
NA	TRBV15	TRBJ1-3	NA	14	CATSRGLSGNTIYF	TGTGCCACCAGCAGAGGGCTTTCTGGAAACACCATATATTTT
TRBD1	TRBV29-1	TRBJ2-7	NA	12	CSVEQGAYEQYF	TGCAGCGTTGAACAGGGGGCGTACGAGCAGTACTTC
NA	TRBV6-1	TRBJ2-3	NA	13	CASCSVAADTQYF	TGTGCCAGCTGCAGCGTCGCCGCAGATACGCAGTATTTT
TRBD1	TRBV19	TRBJ1-2	few	15	CASTLPGTGNYGYTF	TGTGCCAGTACCCTACCCGGGACAGGGAACTATGGCTACACCTTC
NA	TRBV28	TRBJ2-7	NA	12	CASSRLFYEQYF	TGTGCCAGCAGCCGACTGTTCTACGAGCAGTACTTC
TRBD2	TRBV2	TRBJ2-7	few	17	CASNPGLASLAVYEQYF	TGTGCCAGTAATCCGGGACTAGCTTCCCTCGCCGTCTACGAGCAGTACTTC
TRBD2	TRBV30	TRBJ2-7	once	18	CAWKRGQMGLAGTYEQYF	TGTGCCTGGAAAAGGGGACAGATGGGACTAGCGGGGACCTACGAGCAGTACTTC
NA	TRBV28	TRBJ2-1	NA	13	CASSLLGIDEQFF	TGTGCCAGCAGTTTGTTGGGCATCGATGAGCAGTTCTTC
TRBD2	TRBV7-3	TRBJ2-5	NA	14	CASSWGLAGETQYF	TGTGCCAGCAGCTGGGGACTAGCGGGAGAGACCCAGTACTTC
NA	TRBV4-1	TRBJ2-5	NA	14	CASSMDTMGETQYF	TGCGCCAGCAGTATGGACACGATGGGGGAGACCCAGTACTTC
TRBD2	TRBV18	TRBJ2-7	NA	17	CASSPTSGRSYEQQQYF	TGTGCCAGCTCACCAACTAGCGGGAGGTCTTACGAGCAGCAGCAGTACTTC
NA	TRBV19	TRBJ1-1	NA	12	CASSQGVSEAFF	TGTGCCAGTAGCCAAGGAGTCTCTGAAGCTTTCTTT
NA	TRBV30	TRBJ2-7	NA	11	CAWMGYNEQYF	TGTGCCTGGATGGGATATAACGAGCAGTACTTC
NA	TRBV30	TRBJ1-5	NA	16	CAWTRGGLLMGQPQHF	TGTGCCTGGACCCGAGGAGGGTTATTGATGGGTCAGCCCCAGCATTTT
NA	TRBV5-4	TRBJ1-5	NA	14	CASSYGPGNQPQHF	TGTGCCAGCAGCTACGGACCCGGTAATCAGCCCCAGCATTTT
NA	TRBV6-5	TRBJ2-7	NA	11	CASSSLYEQYF	TGTGCCAGCAGTTCGCTCTACGAGCAGTACTTC
NA	TRBV11-2	TRBJ1-2	NA	15	CASSLVVRGANGYTF	TGTGCCAGCAGCTTAGTGGTCCGGGGGGCAAATGGCTACACCTTC
TRBD1	TRBV28	TRBJ1-1	NA	13	CASSFRGPTEAFF	TGTGCCAGCAGTTTCAGGGGGCCCACTGAAGCTTTCTTT
NA	TRBV7-3	TRBJ1-2	NA	10	CASSSYGYTF	TGTGCCAGCAGCTCCTATGGCTACACCTTC
NA	TRBV28	TRBJ2-7	NA	16	CASSPHHPGRDYEQYF	TGTGCCAGCAGTCCGCACCATCCCGGACGGGACTACGAGCAGTACTTC
TRBD2	TRBV10-1	TRBJ2-3	NA	17	CASNPGTSGRPTDTQYF	TGCGCCAGCAACCCCGGGACTAGCGGGAGGCCCACAGATACGCAGTATTTT
NA	TRBV15	TRBJ2-1	NA	14	CATQQGITYNEQFF	TGTGCCACCCAACAGGGCATAACCTACAATGAGCAGTTCTTC
TRBD1	TRBV6-1	TRBJ2-5	NA	16	CASSGSRQGREETQYF	TGTGCCAGCAGTGGTTCAAGACAGGGCCGAGAGGAGACCCAGTACTTC
NA	TRBV5-4	TRBJ1-5	NA	14	CASSLPGSNQPQHF	TGTGCCAGCAGCTTGCCCGGTAGCAATCAGCCCCAGCATTTT
NA	TRBV18	TRBJ1-4	NA	15	CASSPLQGSNEKLFF	TGTGCCAGCTCACCATTGCAGGGCTCTAATGAAAAACTGTTTTTT
NA	TRBV28	TRBJ2-7	once	15	CASSLLLETSYEQYF	TGTGCCAGCAGTTTGCTCCTGGAAACTTCCTACGAGCAGTACTTC
NA	TRBV6-1	TRBJ1-1	NA	10	CASPGAEAFF	TGTGCCAGCCCCGGGGCTGAAGCTTTCTTT
NA	TRBV7-2	TRBJ2-7	NA	14	CASSLGLPPYEQYF	TGTGCCAGCAGCTTAGGTCTTCCCCCCTACGAGCAGTACTTC
TRBD1	TRBV29-1	TRBJ2-7	once	17	CSVAGQSPPRGQGEQYF	TGCAGCGTGGCAGGACAAAGTCCCCCCAGGGGGCAGGGCGAGCAGTACTTC
TRBD1	TRBV7-3	TRBJ2-7	NA	16	CASSLGASGGSHEQYF	TGTGCCAGCAGCTTAGGGGCCTCAGGGGGCTCCCACGAGCAGTACTTC
TRBD2	TRBV9	TRBJ2-2	NA	15	CASSVVAGNTGELFF	TGTGCCAGCAGCGTCGTAGCGGGGAACACCGGGGAGCTGTTTTTT
NA	TRBV5-6	TRBJ1-1	few	14	CASSFGRGFTEAFF	TGTGCCAGCAGCTTTGGGAGGGGGTTCACTGAAGCTTTCTTT
NA	TRBV13	TRBJ2-3	NA	12	CASSLVSDTQYF	TGTGCCAGCAGCTTAGTCTCAGATACGCAGTATTTT
NA	TRBV9	TRBJ2-3	NA	18	CASSVQKGKGEFADTQYF	TGTGCCAGCAGCGTGCAGAAGGGGAAAGGGGAGTTCGCAGATACGCAGTATTTT
NA	TRBV29-1	TRBJ1-2	NA	14	CSVEEDGPYYGYTF	TGCAGCGTTGAAGAAGATGGACCCTACTATGGCTACACCTTC
NA	TRBV6-5	TRBJ2-2	NA	13	CASSYGATGELFF	TGTGCCAGCAGTTACGGAGCCACCGGGGAGCTGTTTTTT
NA	TRBV30	TRBJ1-2	few	10	CAWRNYGYTF	TGTGCCTGGAGAAACTATGGCTACACCTTC
NA	TRBV5-6	TRBJ2-1	NA	13	CASTTLPGSEQFF	TGTGCCAGCACAACACTTCCAGGGTCTGAGCAGTTCTTC
TRBD1	TRBV27	TRBJ2-3	NA	16	CASSTDRGRSTDTQYF	TGTGCCAGCAGTACTGACAGGGGGCGATCCACAGATACGCAGTATTTT
NA	TRBV9	TRBJ2-3	NA	12	CASSVGDDTQYF	TGTGCCAGCAGCGTAGGTGATGATACGCAGTATTTT
TRBD2	TRBV27	TRBJ2-1	NA	16	CASSGGGLAGGSEQFF	TGTGCCAGCAGTGGCGGGGGACTAGCGGGAGGGAGTGAGCAGTTCTTC
NA	TRBV30	TRBJ1-4	NA	14	CASDGASTNEKLFF	TGTGCTTCGGACGGAGCCTCTACTAATGAAAAACTGTTTTTT
NA	TRBV27	TRBJ2-3	NA	13	CASSSRISDTQYF	TGTGCCAGCAGTTCGAGAATCTCAGATACGCAGTATTTT